The 16 T cell receptor beta chains given below trace back to one sample, sequenced in a study of a mutant IDH1 vaccine in newly diagnosed glioma. Repertoires were generated with immunoSEQ multiplex PCR, while TCRdb's copy carries only in-frame clones and drops some. This sample has around 92,000 clones; roughly 90% occur once, and the top ten carry around 0.6%. Time point: baseline, week 1 (first vaccination visit). The treatment: pre-vaccination baseline after standard-of-care therapy. This sample comprised PBMCs, obtained from a glioma patient treated with radiotherapy, temozolomide or both. These receptors were taken from a woman aged 50 to 60 with glioma.

V is TRBV7-2 and J is TRBJ2-7; 11 positions agree with TRBD2. Germline CDR1 SGHTA, CDR2 FQGNSA. J lost 3 bases, V lost 5 bases, and 3 bases had no gene match. The CDR3 has 14 amino acids. As DNA, the CDR3 is TGTGCCAGCAGCCGACTAGCGGGGAACTACGAGCAGTACTTC. Protein product: CASSRLAGNYEQYF.

This clone was seen more than once but under ten times. The chain recombines TRBV2 with TRBJ1-1, with 9 bases matching TRBD1. The CDR3 spans 12 residues. The V segment lost 8 bases and the J segment 4 bases; nucleotides outside the gene matches: 2. The V gene's germline CDR1 is SNHLY and CDR2 FYNNEI. Written as DNA, the CDR3 is TGTGCCAGCCAGACAGGGGGCACTGAAGCTTTCTTT. It codes for CASQTGGTEAFF.

The CDR3 region has the DNA TGTGCCAGCAGCGAGGGGACAGGGAGGGACTATGGCTACACCTTC. This codes for CASSEGTGRDYGYTF. The V gene is TRBV9, the J gene TRBJ1-2; 9 bases are shared with TRBD1. CDR1 SGDLS and CDR2 YYNGEE come from the germline V gene. The J segment lost 3 bases and the V segment lost 3 bases, leaving 6 bases of the junction unmatched. There are 15 residues in the CDR3.

This clone is a singleton in its sample. The chain combines TRBV6-1 with TRBJ1-2, with D uncertain. The V and J ends lost 1 base and 4 bases respectively, with 7 bases between them. Germline V gene sequence: CDR1 MNHNS, CDR2 SASEGT. The CDR3 length is 13 residues. In nucleotides, the CDR3 is TGTGCCAGCAGTGAAGTATTGGTCTATGGCTACACCTTC. Amino acids: CASSEVLVYGYTF.

The gene calls are TRBV27 and TRBJ1-6, with D possibly TRBD1 on 5 matching bases. V dropped 8 bases and J dropped 5 bases, with 16 bases sitting between them. Germline CDR1 and CDR2: MNHEY and SMNVEV (reference sequence). CDR3 length: 15 residues. In DNA, the CDR3 is TGTGCCAGCGAGACCGGGGGAGGCCATAATTCACCCCTCCACTTT. Translating gives CASETGGGHNSPLHF.

The chain couples TRBV5-1 to TRBJ2-2, with TRBD2 identical over 8 bases. Germline-derived CDR1 and CDR2 are SGHRS and YFSETQ. With 3 bases clipped from V and 7 bases from J, the junction kept 8 bases outside the gene matches. The CDR3 runs to 15 residues. CDR3 region: CASSSGTRIVGELFF. The CDR3 region has the DNA TGCGCCAGCAGCTCCGGGACTAGAATAGTCGGGGAGCTGTTTTTT.

This clone turned up a few times. V is TRBV5-4 and J is TRBJ1-1, with TRBD1 as a possible D gene (5 bases). The CDR3 is 15 amino acids. The V and J ends lost 2 bases and 5 bases respectively, with 16 bases between them. Germline lookup yields CDR1 SGHNT and CDR2 YYREEE (reference sequence). The CDR3 reads CASSFGGPKGTEAFF. CDR3 nucleotides: TGTGCCAGCAGCTTCGGTGGACCTAAGGGGACTGAAGCTTTCTTT.

This clone was counted once. The rearrangement links TRBV9 to TRBJ2-5, with D possibly TRBD2 on 6 matching bases. Trimming took 7 bases from V and 5 from J, leaving 21 bases between them. Germline lookup yields CDR1 SGDLS and CDR2 YYNGEE. This CDR3 spans 15 amino acids. CDR3 protein: CASGSSERVGETQYF. The DNA for the CDR3 is TGTGCCAGCGGATCATCCGAGCGGGTCGGGGAGACCCAGTACTTC. Full variable domain (outside the CDR3, taken from reference TRBV9 and TRBJ2-5): DSGVTQTPKHLITATGQRVTLRCSPRSGDLSVYWYQQSLDQGLQFLIQYYNGEERAKGNILERFSAQQFPDLHSELNLSSLELGDSALYFCASGSSERVGETQYFGPGTRLLVL.

The rearrangement links TRBV18 to TRBJ2-2, with TRBD2 matching over 9 bases. Germline loops: CDR1 KGHSH, CDR2 LQKENI. The CDR3 is 17 residues long. Trimming removed 3 bases from V and 4 bases from J; junction bases left unmatched: 9. The CDR3 loop is CASSPAAGLAGTGELFF. In DNA, the CDR3 is TGTGCCAGCTCACCGGCTGCGGGACTAGCTGGCACCGGGGAGCTGTTTTTT.

The genes are TRBV5-1 and TRBJ1-1, with D uncertain. The CDR3 loop spans 14 amino acids. Germline V CDR1 and CDR2: SGHRS, YFSETQ. Trimming removed 4 bases at V and 5 bases at J, with 15 bases between. The CDR3 nucleotides read TGCGCCAGCAGCCCGATGAGGAGGGCGACTGAAGCTTTCTTT. Its translation is CASSPMRRATEAFF.

The rearrangement links TRBV5-1 to TRBJ1-6, with TRBD1 identical over 8 bases. The CDR3 is made up of 15 amino acids. Germline CDR1 reads SGHRS; CDR2 reads YFSETQ. Trimming cost V 4 bases and J 6 bases; bases outside gene matches: 6. CDR3 coding DNA: TGCGCCAGCAGCAGCAGGACAGGGTCTAATTCACCCCTCCACTTT. Translating it yields CASSSRTGSNSPLHF.

This clone was seen just once. The chain uses TRBV5-1 and TRBJ2-2; D tentatively fits TRBD1 or TRBD2 (7 bases each). V shed 3 bases and J shed 7 bases, with 22 bases lying between them. Germline CDR1 is SGHRS and CDR2 is YFSETQ. CDR3 length: 17 residues. In DNA form, the CDR3 reads TGCGCCAGCAGCTATGACCCCTGGCAGGGGGGGAACGGGGAGCTGTTTTTT. Its protein product is CASSYDPWQGGNGELFF. Based on the CDR3 plus reference TRBV5-1 and TRBJ2-2, the full variable domain is KAGVTQTPRYLIKTRGQQVTLSCSPISGHRSVSWYQQTPGQGLQFLFEYFSETQRNKGNFPGRFSGRQFSNSRSEMNVSTLELGDSALYLCASSYDPWQGGNGELFFGEGSRLTVL.

This chain links TRBV27 with TRBJ2-2; D unresolved. The CDR3 is 12 residues long. CDR1 is MNHEY, CDR2 SMNVEV, per germline (reference sequence). Trimming removed 5 bases at V and 5 bases at J, with 6 bases between. CDR3 amino acids: CASSPQTGELFF. For the CDR3, the DNA is TGTGCCAGCAGTCCTCAAACCGGGGAGCTGTTTTTT.

The chain employs TRBV5-1 and TRBJ2-2, with 7 nucleotides matching TRBD1. Germline CDR1 and CDR2: SGHRS and YFSETQ. The CDR3 extends over 16 amino acids. V lost 4 bases to trimming and J lost 0 bases; unmatched junction nucleotides: 6. The CDR3 sequence: CASSIWDSPNTGELFF. CDR3 in DNA: TGCGCCAGCAGCATCTGGGACAGTCCGAACACCGGGGAGCTGTTTTTT.

The rearrangement uses TRBV10-3 and TRBJ1-5; possible D gene TRBD1, 6 bases. The CDR3 loop spans 15 amino acids. Germline CDR1 ENHRY, CDR2 SYGVKD. V dropped 11 bases and J dropped 3 bases, with 20 bases sitting between them. The CDR3 DNA reads TGTGCCCCCATTGGGGGGCGAAGCTACAATCAGCCCCAGCATTTT. It specifies CAPIGGRSYNQPQHF.

There are a few counts of this clone. The V and J genes are TRBV28 and TRBJ2-7; 10 bases line up with TRBD2. The germline CDR1 and CDR2 sequences are MDHEN and SYDVKM. This CDR3 spans 15 amino acids. With V trimmed by 5 bases and J by 2 bases, 6 bases remained unmatched. The CDR3 loop is CASSQLGLATYEQYF. CDR3 in DNA: TGTGCCAGCAGTCAACTGGGACTAGCGACCTACGAGCAGTACTTC.